This entry features one T cell receptor (beta chain) sequence. Its antigen is unidentified. The data belong to a study of blood T cells in healthy people across ages. Study results and limitations: A roughly linear age-dependent decrease characterized TCR beta diversity per million T cells.

Primed by a sample-barcoded 5' primer and a J-beta primer mix, a second PCR proceeded for 7 to 11 cycles. TCRdb processed the 5' RACE reads anew with MiXCR; each CDR3 protein has one entry. The repertoire holds about 570,000 distinct CDR3 sequences, roughly a quarter seen once, with under 20% in the top ten. There are 13 residues in the CDR3. Germline CDR1 reads ENHRY; CDR2 reads SYGVKD. With 6 bases removed from V and 1 base from J, the gap between germline ends came to 9 bases. Researchers isolated at least 6.5 million PBMCs per sample. This receptor was taken from a woman aged 70-85 years in good health. Sequenced sample: blood. The chain carries TRBV10-3 and TRBJ1-1, with a possible D match to TRBD1 (5 bases). CDR3 sequence: CAISPQGNTEAFF. The CDR3 DNA is TGTGCCATCAGCCCCCAGGGGAACACTGAAGCTTTCTTT.